This TCR beta chain is from a study of shared T cell receptors in the human thymus. The CDR3 contains 15 residues. From germline, CDR1 is SGHDT and CDR2 YYEEEE. Trimming removed 4 bases from V and 0 bases from J; junction bases left unmatched: 4. Profiling relied on immunoSEQ multiplex PCR, and the TCRdb table lists in-frame clones only, not all of them. The sample comprises 720,000 or so clones, approximately 85% of which are singletons, and over 0.008% rests with the top ten. The data also belong to a second study, concerning human thymus T cells. As reported in that work: Both thymic and peripheral blood repertoires showed apparently biased V and J usage. Thymic repertoires of unrelated individuals were reported in related research to overlap highly.

This chain uses TRBV5-6 with TRBJ1-5; 7 nucleotides align to TRBD1. Sequenced: thymocytes. The TCR comes from a girl under three years old with a congenital heart defect. CDR3 amino acids: CASSLQGFSNQPQHF. The CDR3 region has the DNA TGTGCCAGCAGCCTACAGGGGTTTAGCAATCAGCCCCAGCATTTT.